This T cell receptor (beta chain) was profiled in a study of cytomegalovirus exposure and HLA in healthy donors. Regarding the study as a whole: In vitro testing confirmed a few CMV-associated chains as specific for CMV antigens. Cytomegalovirus association was assigned to approximately 160 TCR beta chains. High specificity and sensitivity for cytomegalovirus status were reported for the classifier.

The protocol was immunoSEQ multiplex PCR, while the TCRdb copy is restricted to in-frame clones and leaves out a portion. The sample yields about 76,000 clones, 94% seen once. Comments on this clone: The antigen remains undetermined.

Sequenced sample: PBMCs. This clonotype was sampled from a woman younger than 35 in good health and CMV-seronegative.

CDR3 residues: CASSVATGVPDEQYF. The CDR3 region has the DNA TGTGCCAGCAGCGTAGCGACAGGGGTACCGGATGAGCAGTACTTC. This chain joins TRBV9 and TRBJ2-7; 8 bases are shared with TRBD1. After removal of 0 bases from V and 7 bases from J, the junction contained 9 bases not matched to a gene. The CDR3 consists of 15 residues. The germline CDR1 and CDR2 sequences are SGDLS and YYNGEE. Full variable domain (rest looked up from reference TRBV9 and TRBJ2-7): DSGVTQTPKHLITATGQRVTLRCSPRSGDLSVYWYQQSLDQGLQFLIQYYNGEERAKGNILERFSAQQFPDLHSELNLSSLELGDSALYFCASSVATGVPDEQYFGPGTRLTVT.